Listed here are 4 T cell receptor beta chains from one sample, sequenced in a study of T cells in Graves' hyperthyroidism and ophthalmopathy. TCR beta CDR3 region amplification was performed from RNA transcripts. First-round RT-PCR of the TCR CDR3 relied on the HTBI primer set. One entry per CDR3 protein, called by TCRdb with MiXCR from the multiplex PCR reads. The sample carries approximately 210,000 distinct CDR3 sequences, 17% recorded once. The sample comprised blood. Every receptor here comes from a man in his fifties or sixties with Graves' hyperthyroidism.

The J gene is TRBJ1-1, the V gene TRBV7-9; the D is unclear. The CDR3 runs to 16 residues. The V and J ends lost 3 bases and 1 base respectively, with 15 bases between them. From germline, CDR1 is SEHNR and CDR2 FQNEAQ (reference sequence). The CDR3 DNA reads TGTGCCAGCAGCTTCACAACGGGATTTCGGAACACTGAAGCTTTCTTT. Protein sequence: CASSFTTGFRNTEAFF.

This clonotype was seen a single time. This may be a read error: a much more frequent sequence differs by one nucleotide. The V gene is TRBV5-1, the J gene TRBJ2-7, with D tentatively TRBD1 or TRBD2 (5 bases each). V was pared by 7 bases and J by 0 bases, with 11 bases between. This CDR3 spans 13 amino acids. CDR1 and CDR2 (germline): SGHRS, YFSETQ. The CDR3 loop reads CASVGRNSYEQYF. Here the CDR3 DNA reads TGCGCCAGCGTGGGACGGAACTCCTACGAGCAGTACTTC.

This clonotype was seen only a few times. The rearrangement joins TRBV6-1 to TRBJ1-6; TRBD1 matches 8 bases. CDR1 MNHNS and CDR2 SASEGT come from the germline V gene. Trimming cost V 3 bases and J 9 bases; bases outside gene matches: 13. The CDR3 is made up of 17 amino acids. Here the CDR3 reads CASSELGQGRSPSPLHF. The CDR3 nucleotides are TGTGCCAGCAGTGAGCTAGGACAGGGCAGATCCCCTTCACCCCTCCACTTT.

The sample holds many counts of this clonotype. The junction departs from the called germline gene at one end, perhaps through a read error. The chain links TRBV5-1 to TRBJ2-1; TRBD1 matches at 10 bases. The CDR3 contains 15 residues. CDR1 is SGHRS, CDR2 YFSETQ, per germline. Here the CDR3 reads CASSLAGQGYNEQFF. The CDR3 bases are TGCGCCAGCAGTTTGGCGGGACAGGGGTACAATGAGCAGTTCTTC.